These 13 T cell receptor beta chains were all obtained from the same sample, sequenced in a study of blood T cell repertoires in COVID-19. Repertoires were generated with immunoSEQ multiplex PCR, while TCRdb's copy carries only in-frame clones and drops some. The repertoire consists of tens of thousands of clones, with just over 85% occurring once and the leading ten covering 4% to 5.5%. Material: peripheral blood. The origin of the receptors is a human donor in a cohort sampled during active COVID-19.

This clone was detected only a few times. The rearrangement uses TRBV5-1 and TRBJ2-1, with D hard to call. The CDR3 runs 15 residues. Germline loops: CDR1 SGHRS, CDR2 YFSETQ. V lost 0 bases to trimming and J lost 2 bases, with 9 bases between them. This CDR3 is CASSLGATAYNEQFF. CDR3 coding DNA: TGCGCCAGCAGCTTGGGAGCAACGGCCTACAATGAGCAGTTCTTC.

The J gene is TRBJ1-2, the V gene TRBV6-4; tentatively, D is TRBD1 (6 bases). V lost 0 bases, J lost 6 bases, and 14 bases lay in between. The CDR3 extends over 15 amino acids. Looked up from germline, CDR1 is MRHNA and CDR2 is SNTAGT. The CDR3 coding sequence is TGTGCCAGCAGTGACTCGTGGCAGGGGTCAGATGGCTACACCTTC. It yields the protein CASSDSWQGSDGYTF.

This clone occurred once. The J gene is TRBJ1-3, the V gene TRBV3-1 (or the pseudogene TRBV3-2); TRBD1 matches at 7 bases. The V segment lost 3 bases and the J segment 6 bases; nucleotides outside the gene matches: 5. This CDR3 contains 14 residues. Germline V gene data show CDR1 as LGHDT and CDR2 as YNNKEL (reference sequence). The chain's CDR3 is CASSHHDRENTIYF. DNA for the CDR3: TGTGCCAGCAGCCACCACGACAGGGAAAACACCATATATTTT.

The chain couples TRBV4-1 to TRBJ2-7, with 10 bases lining up with TRBD2. CDR3 size: 14 residues. Germline trimming cut 4 bases from V and 5 bases from J; bases unmatched to any gene: 5. From germline, CDR1 is MGHRA and CDR2 YSYEKL. CDR3 nucleotide sequence: TGCGCCAGCAGCCCCCTCGGGACTAGCGACGAGCAGTACTTC. Amino acids: CASSPLGTSDEQYF.

This clone has only one observation. The chain has TRBV19 and TRBJ2-3, with 15 bases aligning to TRBD2. The CDR3 runs to 18 residues. The ends lost 6 bases at V and 2 bases at J; junction bases unmatched: 9. In germline, CDR1 is LNHDA, CDR2 SQIVND (reference sequence). Written as DNA, the CDR3 is TGTGCCAGTAGCAGGACTAGCGGGGGGGTCGACAACACAGATACGCAGTATTTT. Translating it yields CASSRTSGGVDNTDTQYF.

The chain recombines TRBV19 with TRBJ2-7; D might be TRBD1 (5 bases). Germline assignment: CDR1 LNHDA and CDR2 SQIVND (reference sequence). V lost 6 bases and J 2 bases, leaving 14 bases between the germline ends. The CDR3 is 14 amino acids. CDR3 region: CASSRAGNTYEQYF. The CDR3 DNA sequence: TGTGCCAGTAGCAGGGCAGGTAATACCTACGAGCAGTACTTC.

The J gene is TRBJ2-1, the V gene TRBV3-1 (or the pseudogene TRBV3-2); TRBD2 matches at 10 bases. The CDR3 loop spans 14 amino acids. Trimming at V came to 0 bases and at J to 11 bases, leaving 4 bases not matched to a gene. Germline lookup yields CDR1 LGHDT and CDR2 YNNKEL (reference sequence). The CDR3 DNA reads TGTGCCAGCAGCCAAGACTGGACTAGCGGACAGCAGTTCTTC. It codes for CASSQDWTSGQQFF.

The V and J genes are TRBV6-5 and TRBJ1-3; TRBD1 matches 9 bases. The CDR3 loop spans 15 amino acids. V gave up 4 bases and J gave up 4 bases; unmatched junction bases: 5. Germline-derived CDR1 and CDR2 are MNHEY and SVGAGI. This chain's CDR3 is CASSSNRGPGNTIYF. The CDR3 DNA is TGTGCCAGCAGTTCAAACAGGGGGCCGGGAAACACCATATATTTT.

The chain recombines TRBV3-1 (or the pseudogene TRBV3-2) with TRBJ2-3, with D perhaps matching TRBD1 (5 bases). The germline V gene encodes CDR1 LGHDT and CDR2 YNNKEL (reference sequence). The CDR3 loop spans 16 amino acids. The V and J ends lost 0 bases and 0 bases respectively, with 10 bases between them. CDR3 protein: CASSQDSRGSTDTQYF. The CDR3 DNA reads TGTGCCAGCAGCCAAGATAGTAGGGGCAGCACAGATACGCAGTATTTT.

The rearrangement links TRBV4-2 to TRBJ2-3, with D possibly matching TRBD2 (5 bases). The V and J ends lost 0 bases and 4 bases respectively, with 8 bases between them. CDR3 length: 14 residues. The germline V gene has CDR1 LGHNA and CDR2 YNFKEQ. The CDR3 protein is CASSQDGGSDTQYF. CDR3 DNA: TGTGCCAGCAGCCAAGATGGAGGTTCAGATACGCAGTATTTT.

Here the CDR3 reads CASSKNRGMANTGELFF. CDR3 sequence (DNA): TGTGCCAGTAGTAAAAACAGGGGAATGGCGAACACCGGGGAGCTGTTTTTT. The chain has TRBV19 and TRBJ2-2, with 7 bases lining up with TRBD1. The CDR3 has 17 amino acids. V was pared by 4 bases and J by 0 bases, with 8 bases of the junction left unmatched. Germline V lookup: CDR1 LNHDA, CDR2 SQIVND (reference sequence).

This rearrangement joins TRBV28 to TRBJ2-3, with D perhaps matching TRBD1 (6 bases). The CDR3 contains 15 residues. The V gene lost 3 bases and the J gene lost 5 bases, with 15 bases spanning the gap. Germline-derived CDR1 and CDR2 are MDHEN and SYDVKM. Here the CDR3 DNA reads TGTGCCAGCAGTTTCTCGTCCCAGGGGAAAGATACGCAGTATTTT. It encodes CASSFSSQGKDTQYF.

V usage is TRBV5-1 and J usage is TRBJ2-2, with 7 bases that match TRBD1. The CDR3 is 18 amino acids. Looked up from germline, CDR1 is SGHRS and CDR2 is YFSETQ. V shed 0 bases and J 5 bases; nucleotides not matched to a gene: 13. The CDR3 spells CASSLARATGIYTGELFF. The CDR3 DNA follows: TGCGCCAGCAGCTTGGCGCGCGCGACAGGGATTTATACCGGGGAGCTGTTTTTT.